The clone carrying this T cell receptor (beta chain) was detected ten times or more. Its antigen is still unknown. This sample was included in a study of T-cell memory formation after mild COVID-19. Study-level background: Largely, TCR clusters stayed within a single donor.

Study outcomes and limitations: Mainly CM and EM harbored the contracting CD4+ clones; mainly EMRA harbored the CD8+ ones. CD4/CD8 balance held among clones contracting day 15 to 85, and later expanders leaned CD4+.

TCRdb fed the 5' RACE reads into MiXCR, producing one record per CDR3 protein. The sample has some 46,000 distinct CDR3 sequences, less than 8% seen once. Germline CDR1 is LGHDT and CDR2 is YNNKEL (reference sequence). This CDR3 spans 15 amino acids. The V gene lost 0 bases and the J gene lost 3 bases, with 9 bases spanning the gap. What was sequenced was PBMCs or a T cell subset sorted from them (not recorded which). The V and J genes are TRBV3-1 and TRBJ2-1; no definite D call. The clonotype originates from an adult who had mild COVID-19 (a few samples of this study predate the infection). Cell type and time point are not known. The chain's CDR3 is CASSQDALNYNEQFF. CDR3 sequence (DNA): TGTGCCAGCAGCCAAGATGCACTAAACTACAATGAGCAGTTCTTC.